This TCR beta chain was identified in a study of T cell changes during pregnancy in multiple sclerosis. Germline V lookup: CDR1 SGHNT, CDR2 YYREEE (reference sequence). The CDR3 spans 19 residues. J gave up 7 bases and V 2 bases, and 15 bases lay outside the gene matches. Assay used: immunoSEQ multiplex PCR; TCRdb lists only in-frame clones, some missing. The repertoire has some 41,000 clones, roughly 87% of them found once; the top ten carry roughly 0.5%. The chain links TRBV5-4 to TRBJ2-1, with TRBD2 matching over 13 bases. Sequenced here: CD4+ T cells from peripheral blood mononuclear cells, sampled in the first trimester of pregnancy. The sequence derives from a female donor with multiple sclerosis, enrolled in a pregnancy study. The CDR3 sequence is CASSLGLAGVTNPGNEQFF. The CDR3 region has the DNA TGTGCCAGCAGCTTAGGACTAGCGGGAGTTACTAACCCCGGGAATGAGCAGTTCTTC. Drawing the rest from reference TRBV5-4 and TRBJ2-1, the complete variable domain is ETGVTQSPTHLIKTRGQQVTLRCSSQSGHNTVSWYQQALGQGPQFIFQYYREEENGRGNFPPRFSGLQFPNYSSELNVNALELDDSALYLCASSLGLAGVTNPGNEQFFGPGTRLTVL.